This T cell receptor (beta chain) came from a study of tumor and adjacent non-tumor tissue in lung cancer. Across the study: The cohort had roughly 12 adenocarcinoma, a couple of squamous cell and 1 small cell patients.

TCRbeta libraries were built with three rounds of nested PCR, modified from ARM-PCR. A single record per CDR3 protein comes from TCRdb applying MiXCR to the multiplex PCR reads. The table lists 75,000 to 95,000 distinct CDR3 sequences, less than 80% of them singletons. RNA was extracted from bulk tissue without any cell sorting. Chemotherapy-naive patients with new lung cancer underwent thoracic surgery in China, August–late 2014. Notes on the study in general: Tumor tissue had significantly higher TCR diversity than normal lung. Shorter survival was associated with higher TCR diversity in tumors.

As regards this clonotype: No antigen is known for it. Sequence at one end of the junction differs from germline and may be a read error.

This CDR3 is 13 amino acids long. CDR1 is MNHNY and CDR2 is SVGAGI in the germline V gene (reference sequence). The TCR sequence derives from a man in his 60s with non-small cell lung cancer. The material sequenced was lung tumor tissue. The J gene is TRBJ2-7, the V gene TRBV6-6, with D perhaps TRBD2 (5 bases). CDR3 sequence: CSSSHGPGYEQYF. The DNA for the CDR3 is TGTTCCAGCAGCCATGGACCGGGATACGAGCAGTACTTC.